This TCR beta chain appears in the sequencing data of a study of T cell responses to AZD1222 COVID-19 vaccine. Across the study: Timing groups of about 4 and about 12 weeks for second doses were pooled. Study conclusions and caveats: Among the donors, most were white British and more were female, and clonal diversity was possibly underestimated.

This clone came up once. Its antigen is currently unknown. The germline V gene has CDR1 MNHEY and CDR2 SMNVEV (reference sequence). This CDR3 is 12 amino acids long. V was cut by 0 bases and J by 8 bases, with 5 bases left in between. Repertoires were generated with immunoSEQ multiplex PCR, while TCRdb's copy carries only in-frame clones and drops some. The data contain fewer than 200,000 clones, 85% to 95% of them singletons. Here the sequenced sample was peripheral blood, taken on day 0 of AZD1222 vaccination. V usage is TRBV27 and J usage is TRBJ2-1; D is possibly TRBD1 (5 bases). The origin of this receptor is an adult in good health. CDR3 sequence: CASSLSGDEQFF. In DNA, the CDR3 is TGTGCCAGCAGTTTATCAGGGGATGAGCAGTTCTTC.